Here is one T cell receptor (beta chain) with its context. Its specificity is not known. These data originate in a study of neoadjuvant nivolumab and ipilimumab in lung cancer. Study-level background: The combination arm added day-1 ipilimumab 1 mg/kg to nivolumab 3 mg/kg on days 1, 15, 29.

The germline V gene encodes CDR1 MNHEY and CDR2 SMNVEV (reference sequence). Trimming at V came to 4 bases and at J to 5 bases, leaving 6 bases not matched to a gene. This CDR3 is built from 15 residues. This table comes from immunoSEQ multiplex PCR, and its TCRdb copy is limited to in-frame clones, with some not included. Of about 26,000 clones detected, around four fifths appear once; the ten largest clones hold 7.5% to 10%. General study points: TCR richness and clonality were higher in tumors than adjacent uninvolved lung. From pretherapy to surgery, tumor richness and clonality rose with dual therapy.

Sequencing was performed on tumor tissue, taken after neoadjuvant nivolumab, alone or with ipilimumab, at or shortly before surgery. The clonotype originates from an adult with non-small cell lung cancer. V usage is TRBV27 and J usage is TRBJ2-7; 12 bases agree with TRBD2. CDR3 loop: CASSSSGRARNEQYF. The CDR3 DNA is TGTGCCAGCAGTTCTAGCGGGAGGGCCAGGAACGAGCAGTACTTC.